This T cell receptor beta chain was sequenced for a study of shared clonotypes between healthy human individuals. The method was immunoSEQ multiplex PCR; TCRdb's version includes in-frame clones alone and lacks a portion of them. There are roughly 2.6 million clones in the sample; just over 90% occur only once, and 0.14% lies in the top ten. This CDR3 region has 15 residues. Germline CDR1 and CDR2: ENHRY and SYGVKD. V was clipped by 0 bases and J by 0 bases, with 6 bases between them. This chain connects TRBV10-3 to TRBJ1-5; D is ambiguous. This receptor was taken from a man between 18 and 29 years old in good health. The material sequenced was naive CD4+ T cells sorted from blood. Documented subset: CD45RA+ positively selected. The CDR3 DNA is TGTGCCATCAGTGAGTCGCAGGTTAGCAATCAGCCCCAGCATTTT. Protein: CAISESQVSNQPQHF.